A single sample gave rise to the 23 T cell receptor beta chains below, sequenced in a study of shared clonotypes between healthy human individuals. TCRdb's table, derived via immunoSEQ multiplex PCR, lists solely in-frame clones and lacks some. Of about 2.3 million clones in the sample, 80% to 95% were seen once. The sample was naive CD4+ T cells from PBMCs. Noted subset: CD45RA+ positively selected. These TCRs come from a man aged 18 to 30 in good health. Some clones in this sample may be carry-over from other donors' samples.

The chain uses TRBV7-9 and TRBJ2-3, with D perhaps assigned TRBD1 or TRBD2 (5 bases each). The CDR3 runs to 16 residues. The germline V gene has CDR1 SEHNR and CDR2 FQNEAQ (reference sequence). The V end lost 4 bases, the J end lost 5 bases, and 19 bases lay between the germline ends. Here the CDR3 reads CASSSGLSGRGDTQYF. The CDR3 DNA follows: TGTGCCAGCAGCTCAGGACTGTCTGGAAGGGGAGATACGCAGTATTTT.

This clone was seen only once. The genes are TRBV18 and TRBJ1-4; TRBD1 matches 8 bases. V gave up 5 bases and J gave up 3 bases; unmatched junction bases: 2. Germline lookup yields CDR1 KGHSH and CDR2 LQKENI. CDR3 length: 14 amino acids. CDR3 bases: TGTGCCAGCTCATTACAGGGGGCTAATGAAAAACTGTTTTTT. Amino acid sequence: CASSLQGANEKLFF. The full variable domain, with the rest looked up from reference TRBV18 and TRBJ1-4, is NAGVMQNPRHLVRRRGQEARLRCSPMKGHSHVYWYRQLPEEGLKFMVYLQKENIIDESGMPKERFSAEFPKEGPSILRIQQVVRGDSAAYFCASSLQGANEKLFFGSGTQLSVL.

This sequence joins TRBV2 and TRBJ1-2; tentatively, D is TRBD1 (6 bases). Trimming shortened V by 5 bases and J by 3 bases, and 10 bases separated the two germline ends. CDR3 size: 13 residues. Germline V gives CDR1 SNHLY, CDR2 FYNNEI. CDR3 region: CASSRQAHYGYTF. CDR3 sequence (DNA): TGTGCCAGCAGTCGACAGGCGCACTATGGCTACACCTTC.

The genes are TRBV5-1 and TRBJ2-1; the D is unclear. V was trimmed by 4 bases and J by 12 bases, leaving 17 bases between them. The CDR3 is 13 residues long. Per the germline V gene, CDR1 is SGHRS and CDR2 is YFSETQ. The CDR3 reads CASSADTPSAQFF. The CDR3 DNA is TGCGCCAGCAGCGCCGACACCCCATCCGCGCAGTTCTTC.

The V call is TRBV6-1, the J call TRBJ2-5; tentatively, D is TRBD2 (5 bases). The germline V gene encodes CDR1 MNHNS and CDR2 SASEGT. The V end lost 1 base, the J end lost 4 bases, and 7 bases lay between the germline ends. The CDR3 totals 13 residues. The CDR3 here is CASSEGSGETQYF. Here the CDR3 DNA reads TGTGCCAGCAGTGAAGGGAGCGGAGAGACCCAGTACTTC.

This chain joins TRBV7-8 and TRBJ1-2, with a possible D match to TRBD1 (5 bases). The CDR3 contains 14 residues. In germline, CDR1 is SGHVS, CDR2 FQNEAQ. Trimming shortened V by 1 base and J by 8 bases, and 14 bases separated the two germline ends. The CDR3 is CASSLVVGRVGYTF. The CDR3 DNA reads as TGTGCCAGCAGCTTAGTTGTGGGCAGGGTCGGCTACACCTTC.

This clone was picked up one time. The chain joins TRBV7-9 to TRBJ1-4; D may be TRBD1 (5 bases). CDR3 length: 16 residues. Trimming cost V 1 base and J 4 bases, with 13 bases left between them. Germline loops: CDR1 SEHNR, CDR2 FQNEAQ (reference sequence). DNA of the CDR3: TGTGCCAGCAGCTTAGAGTGGCGGGGGGTTAATGAAAAACTGTTTTTT. This codes for CASSLEWRGVNEKLFF.

The chain employs TRBV9 and TRBJ2-1; 9 nucleotides align to TRBD2. V was clipped by 4 bases and J by 2 bases; unmatched bases: 10. CDR3 length equals 17 residues. Germline assignment: CDR1 SGDLS and CDR2 YYNGEE. CDR3 nucleotide sequence: TGTGCCAGCAGCACAGGGACTAGCTCGTCCCCCTACAATGAGCAGTTCTTC. It specifies CASSTGTSSSPYNEQFF.

This chain links TRBV11-3 with TRBJ1-1; tentatively, D is TRBD1 (6 bases). The CDR3 contains 13 residues. Looked up from germline, CDR1 is SGHNT and CDR2 is YENEEA. Deletions cut 5 bases from V and 6 bases from J, with 13 bases between. The CDR3 DNA reads as TGTGCCAGCAGCACAGGGCCCCGCGCTGAAGCTTTCTTT. This gives the protein CASSTGPRAEAFF.

The chain carries TRBV7-2 and TRBJ2-7, with D unresolved. The CDR3 consists of 14 residues. The V end was cut by 1 base, the J end by 3 bases, with 10 bases between. Germline V lookup: CDR1 SGHTA, CDR2 FQGNSA. The CDR3 loop reads CASSLVAVHYEQYF. The CDR3 coding sequence is TGTGCCAGCAGCTTAGTGGCGGTTCACTACGAGCAGTACTTC. The variable domain in full, with the rest retrieved from reference TRBV7-2 and TRBJ2-7, is GAGVSQSPSNKVTEKGKDVELRCDPISGHTALYWYRQSLGQGLEFLIYFQGNSAPDKSGLPSDRFSAERTGGSVSTLTIQRTQQEDSAVYLCASSLVAVHYEQYFGPGTRLTVT.

DNA for the CDR3: TGTGCCAGCAGTGAAGGGTCAGCGGGCAGGGAGACCCAGTACTTC. As protein: CASSEGSAGRETQYF. This rearrangement joins TRBV6-1 to TRBJ2-5, with D possibly being TRBD2 (6 bases). Trimming took 1 base from V and 5 from J, leaving 14 bases between them. CDR3 length: 15 residues. From germline, CDR1 is MNHNS and CDR2 SASEGT.

V and J are TRBV20-1 and TRBJ2-5; D is ambiguous. The V end lost 1 base, the J end lost 9 bases, and 6 bases lay between the germline ends. The CDR3 runs 10 residues. CDR1 is DFQATT and CDR2 is SNEGSKA in the germline V gene (reference sequence). As DNA, the CDR3 is TGCAGTGCTAGAGTTGTGGCCCAGTACTTC. Translation: CSARVVAQYF.

The rearrangement links TRBV6-1 to TRBJ1-1; TRBD1 aligns across 11 bases. The germline V gene has CDR1 MNHNS and CDR2 SASEGT. The CDR3 spans 17 residues. The junction had 9 bases not matched to a gene; V was cut back by 1 base and J by 5 bases. The CDR3 loop is CASSEVSVGTGGTEAFF. The CDR3, as DNA: TGTGCCAGCAGTGAAGTATCTGTGGGGACAGGGGGGACTGAAGCTTTCTTT.

This rearrangement joins TRBV5-1 to TRBJ1-3; no definite D call. Germline V gene lookup returns CDR1 SGHRS and CDR2 YFSETQ. This CDR3 comprises 16 residues. V was pared by 3 bases and J by 0 bases, with 13 bases between. The CDR3 loop is CASSSQPGGSGNTIYF. The CDR3 bases are TGCGCCAGCAGCTCCCAACCCGGCGGCTCTGGAAACACCATATATTTT.

V usage is TRBV11-3 and J usage is TRBJ2-1; 10 nucleotides align to TRBD2. V trimming: 4 bases; J trimming: 0 bases; junction bases outside the gene matches: 9. The CDR3 has 18 amino acids. Germline CDR1 and CDR2: SGHNT and YENEEA. As DNA, the CDR3 is TGTGCCAGCAGCTCCGGACTAGCGGTCCCGAGCTCCTACAATGAGCAGTTCTTC. Its translation is CASSSGLAVPSSYNEQFF.

The chain joins TRBV28 to TRBJ1-2; perhaps TRBD1 as D (6 bases). Trimming took 6 bases from V and 2 from J, leaving 16 bases between them. The length of the CDR3 is 15 residues. CDR1 and CDR2 from the germline V gene are MDHEN and SYDVKM. For the CDR3, the DNA is TGTGCCAGCAGGAAACCCGAAGGGGGGAACTATGGCTACACCTTC. This gives the protein CASRKPEGGNYGYTF.

The J gene is TRBJ2-3, the V gene TRBV2; 11 positions match TRBD1. V was pared by 6 bases and J by 1 base, with 3 bases of the junction left unmatched. CDR1 is SNHLY, CDR2 FYNNEI, per germline. This CDR3 contains 15 residues. For the CDR3, the DNA is TGTGCCAGCAGAACGGACAGGGGGCGCACAGATACGCAGTATTTT. This gives the protein CASRTDRGRTDTQYF. Combining the CDR3 with reference TRBV2 and TRBJ2-3 gives the whole variable domain EPEVTQTPSHQVTQMGQEVILRCVPISNHLYFYWYRQILGQKVEFLVSFYNNEISEKSEIFDDQFSVERPDGSNFTLKIRSTKLEDSAMYFCASRTDRGRTDTQYFGPGTRLTVL.

The rearrangement uses TRBV28 and TRBJ2-2; D unresolved. The CDR3 has 11 residues. V was clipped by 8 bases and J by 3 bases, with 4 bases between them. Germline assignment: CDR1 MDHEN and CDR2 SYDVKM. In nucleotides, the CDR3 is TGTGCCAGCGTGGACACCGGGGAGCTGTTTTTT. Protein sequence: CASVDTGELFF.

The chain recombines TRBV5-8 with TRBJ1-5, with D unresolved. The CDR3 totals 15 residues. V dropped 0 bases and J dropped 4 bases, with 11 bases sitting between them. Germline values: CDR1 SGHTS, CDR2 YDEGEE. CDR3 loop: CASSLGQSANQPQHF. The CDR3, as DNA: TGTGCCAGCAGCTTGGGCCAATCCGCAAATCAGCCCCAGCATTTT.

The rearrangement links TRBV5-1 to TRBJ2-2; D gene ambiguous. This CDR3 region has 14 residues. V lost 4 bases, J lost 0 bases, and 7 bases lay in between. Germline values: CDR1 SGHRS, CDR2 YFSETQ. Here the CDR3 reads CASSGNTNTGELFF. In DNA, the CDR3 is TGCGCCAGCAGCGGCAATACGAACACCGGGGAGCTGTTTTTT.

V usage is TRBV7-9 and J usage is TRBJ2-5; no definite D call. Germline V lookup: CDR1 SEHNR, CDR2 FQNEAQ (reference sequence). The CDR3 runs 13 residues. The V gene lost 4 bases and the J gene lost 5 bases, with 11 bases spanning the gap. The CDR3 reads CASSSDGEETQYF. The DNA of the CDR3 is TGTGCCAGCAGCTCGGACGGAGAGGAGACCCAGTACTTC.

The chain joins TRBV5-1 to TRBJ2-7, with TRBD1 matching 9 bases. The CDR3 contains 16 residues. With V trimmed by 4 bases and J by 7 bases, 15 bases remained unmatched. Germline lookup yields CDR1 SGHRS and CDR2 YFSETQ. The CDR3 sequence is CASSRISGTGKWEQYF. The CDR3 DNA reads TGCGCCAGCAGCAGAATTTCCGGGACAGGGAAATGGGAGCAGTACTTC. Drawing the rest from reference TRBV5-1 and TRBJ2-7, the complete variable domain is KAGVTQTPRYLIKTRGQQVTLSCSPISGHRSVSWYQQTPGQGLQFLFEYFSETQRNKGNFPGRFSGRQFSNSRSEMNVSTLELGDSALYLCASSRISGTGKWEQYFGPGTRLTVT.

With regard to this clone: Relative to the germline gene, one junction end is altered; a read error may explain this. V usage is TRBV28 and J usage is TRBJ2-2; possible D gene TRBD2, 6 bases. The CDR3 spans 15 residues. Germline CDR1 reads MDHEN; CDR2 reads SYDVKM. The CDR3 coding sequence is TGTGCCAGCAGTTTAGGGGGGTCGAAAACCGGGGAGCTGTTTTTT. This encodes CASSLGGSKTGELFF.